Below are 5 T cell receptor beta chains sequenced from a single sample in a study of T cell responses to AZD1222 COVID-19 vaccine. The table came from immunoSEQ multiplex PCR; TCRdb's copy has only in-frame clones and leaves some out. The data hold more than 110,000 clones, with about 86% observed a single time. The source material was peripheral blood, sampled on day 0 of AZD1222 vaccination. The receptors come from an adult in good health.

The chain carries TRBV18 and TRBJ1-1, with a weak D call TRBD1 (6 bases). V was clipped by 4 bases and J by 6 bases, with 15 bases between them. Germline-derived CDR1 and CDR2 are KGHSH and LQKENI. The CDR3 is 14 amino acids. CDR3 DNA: TGTGCCAGCTCACTAGAGGGGGTTTTCGCTGAAGCTTTCTTT. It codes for CASSLEGVFAEAFF. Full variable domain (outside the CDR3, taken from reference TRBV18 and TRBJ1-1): NAGVMQNPRHLVRRRGQEARLRCSPMKGHSHVYWYRQLPEEGLKFMVYLQKENIIDESGMPKERFSAEFPKEGPSILRIQQVVRGDSAAYFCASSLEGVFAEAFFGQGTRLTVV.

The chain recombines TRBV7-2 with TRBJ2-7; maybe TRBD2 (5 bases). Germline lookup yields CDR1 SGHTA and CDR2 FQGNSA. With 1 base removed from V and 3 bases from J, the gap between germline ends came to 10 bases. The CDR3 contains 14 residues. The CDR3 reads CASSLVSGVYEQYF. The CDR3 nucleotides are TGTGCCAGCAGCTTAGTATCCGGGGTCTACGAGCAGTACTTC.

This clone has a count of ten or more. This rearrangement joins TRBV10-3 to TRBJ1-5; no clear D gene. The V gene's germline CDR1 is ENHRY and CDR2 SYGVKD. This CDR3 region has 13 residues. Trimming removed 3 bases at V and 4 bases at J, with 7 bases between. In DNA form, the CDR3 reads TGTGCCATCAGTGATAGCCGAAATCAGCCCCAGCATTTT. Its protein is CAISDSRNQPQHF.

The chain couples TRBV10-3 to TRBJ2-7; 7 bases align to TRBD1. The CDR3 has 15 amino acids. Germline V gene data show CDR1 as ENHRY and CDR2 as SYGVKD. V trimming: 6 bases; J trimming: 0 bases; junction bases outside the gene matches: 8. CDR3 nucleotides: TGTGCCATCAGCCGTGGGACAGTCCGCTCCTACGAGCAGTACTTC. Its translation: CAISRGTVRSYEQYF.

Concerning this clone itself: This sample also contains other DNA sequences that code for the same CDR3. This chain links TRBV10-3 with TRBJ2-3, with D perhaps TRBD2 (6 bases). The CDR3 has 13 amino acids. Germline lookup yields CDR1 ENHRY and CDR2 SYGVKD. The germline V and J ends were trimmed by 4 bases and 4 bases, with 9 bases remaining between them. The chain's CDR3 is CAISVPGADTQYF. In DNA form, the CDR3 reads TGTGCCATCAGTGTCCCGGGAGCAGATACGCAGTATTTT.